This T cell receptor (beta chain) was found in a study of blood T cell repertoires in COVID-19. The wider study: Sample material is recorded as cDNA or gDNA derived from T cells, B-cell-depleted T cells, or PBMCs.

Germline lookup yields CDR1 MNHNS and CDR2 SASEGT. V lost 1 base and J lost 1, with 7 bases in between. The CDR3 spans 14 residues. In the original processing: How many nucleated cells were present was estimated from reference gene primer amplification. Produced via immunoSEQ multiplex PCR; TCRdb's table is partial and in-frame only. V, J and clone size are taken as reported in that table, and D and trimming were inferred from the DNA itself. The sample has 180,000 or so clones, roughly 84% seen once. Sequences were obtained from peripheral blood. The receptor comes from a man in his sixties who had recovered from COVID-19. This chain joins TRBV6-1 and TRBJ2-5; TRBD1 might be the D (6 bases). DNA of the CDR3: TGTGCCAGCAGTGAAGTGGACAGCCAAGAGACCCAGTACTTC. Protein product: CASSEVDSQETQYF.